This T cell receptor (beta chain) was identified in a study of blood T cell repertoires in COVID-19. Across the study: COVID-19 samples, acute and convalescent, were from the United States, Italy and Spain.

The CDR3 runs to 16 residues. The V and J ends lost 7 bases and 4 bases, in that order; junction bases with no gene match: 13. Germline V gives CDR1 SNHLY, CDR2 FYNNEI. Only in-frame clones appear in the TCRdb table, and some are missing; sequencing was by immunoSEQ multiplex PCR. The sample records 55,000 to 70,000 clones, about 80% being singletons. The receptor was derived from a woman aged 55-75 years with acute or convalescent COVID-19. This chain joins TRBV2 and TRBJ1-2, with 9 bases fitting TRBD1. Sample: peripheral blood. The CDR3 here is CASIPPGGTGTYGYTF. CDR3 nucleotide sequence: TGTGCCAGCATCCCGCCCGGAGGGACAGGGACCTATGGCTACACCTTC. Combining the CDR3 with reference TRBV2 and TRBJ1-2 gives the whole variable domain EPEVTQTPSHQVTQMGQEVILRCVPISNHLYFYWYRQILGQKVEFLVSFYNNEISEKSEIFDDQFSVERPDGSNFTLKIRSTKLEDSAMYFCASIPPGGTGTYGYTFGSGTRLTVV.